This entry describes one T cell receptor beta chain. The CDR3 is 14 residues long. With 5 bases clipped from V and 3 bases from J, the junction kept 3 bases outside the gene matches. Germline loops: CDR1 MDHEN, CDR2 SYDVKM. Only CD45RO-negative cells positively selected for CCR7 counted as naive CD8 cells, so terminally differentiated effector memory CD45RA+ cells were excluded. The data were obtained in a study of shared clonotypes between healthy human individuals. In the source study's methods: Sequence data from immunoSEQ were junction-only and lacked quality scores; consequently, filtering differed. Sequencing used immunoSEQ multiplex PCR; TCRdb keeps in-frame clones, though not all of them. The DNA was the basis for D and trimming; V, J and clone size are from that table. The sample carries hundreds of thousands of clones, approximately 95% recorded once.

The sample was naive CD8+ T cells sorted from blood. The TCR sequence derives from a woman aged 25-40 years in good health. This chain joins TRBV28 and TRBJ2-2; 7 bases align to TRBD1. CDR3 DNA: TGTGCCAGCAGTAAAACAGGGGACACCGGGGAGCTGTTTTTT. It codes for CASSKTGDTGELFF.